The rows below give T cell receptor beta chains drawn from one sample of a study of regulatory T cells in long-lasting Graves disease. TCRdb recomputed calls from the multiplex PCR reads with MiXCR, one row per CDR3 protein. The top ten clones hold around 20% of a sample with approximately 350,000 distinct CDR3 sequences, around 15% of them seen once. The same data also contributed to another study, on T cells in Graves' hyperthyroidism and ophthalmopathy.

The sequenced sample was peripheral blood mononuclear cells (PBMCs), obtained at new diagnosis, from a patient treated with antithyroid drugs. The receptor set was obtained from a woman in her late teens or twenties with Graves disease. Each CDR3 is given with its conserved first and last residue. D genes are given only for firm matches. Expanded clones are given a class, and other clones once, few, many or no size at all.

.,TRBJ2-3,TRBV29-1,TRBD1,TGCAGCGCCCCGACAGGGCAAGGCACAGATACGCAGTATTTT,CSAPTGQGTDTQYF
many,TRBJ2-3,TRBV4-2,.,TGTGCCAGCAGCCAATTTCGGGATTTCGGCACAGATACGCAGTATTTT,CASSQFRDFGTDTQYF
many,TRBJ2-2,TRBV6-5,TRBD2,TGTGCCAGCAGTTACCCGAGAGGTAGCGGGAGGAACAGGAACACCGGGGAGCTGTTTTTT,CASSYPRGSGRNRNTGELFF
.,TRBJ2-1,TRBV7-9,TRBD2,TGTGCCAGCAGCTCCGGACTAGCGGCCCCAGAAGCCTGGTTCTTC,CASSSGLAAPEAWFF
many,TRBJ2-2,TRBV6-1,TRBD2,TGTGCCAGCAGTGGCGGGACTAGCGAAACCGGGGAGCTGTTTTTT,CASSGGTSETGELFF
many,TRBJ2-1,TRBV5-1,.,TGCGCCAGCAGCTCCAGCTCCTACAATGAGCAGTTCTTC,CASSSSSYNEQFF
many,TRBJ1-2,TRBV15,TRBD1,TGTGCCACCAGCGCTCCAGACCGGGACAGGGGATATGGCTACACCTTC,CATSAPDRDRGYGYTF
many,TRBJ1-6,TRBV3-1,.,TGTGCCAGCAGCCAAGGGTCGGGGGTAAATTCACCCCTCCACTTT,CASSQGSGVNSPLHF
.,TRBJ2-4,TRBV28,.,TGTGCCAGCAGTTTACAGGGTGCCAAAAACATTCAGTACTTC,CASSLQGAKNIQYF
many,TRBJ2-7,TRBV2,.,TGTGTCAGCCGCCCGGGCCTGGAGTACGAGCAGTACTTC,CVSRPGLEYEQYF
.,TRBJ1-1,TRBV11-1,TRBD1,TGTGCCAGCAGCAACCTCAGGGGGGGGAACACTGAAGCTTTCTTT,CASSNLRGGNTEAFF
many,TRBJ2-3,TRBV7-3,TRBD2,TGTGCCAGCAGCTTAGGGACTAGCGGAGCGGGCACAGATACGCAGTATTTT,CASSLGTSGAGTDTQYF
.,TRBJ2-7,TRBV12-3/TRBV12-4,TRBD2,TGTGCCAGCACAGGACTAGCGGGATCCTACGAGCAGTACTTC,CASTGLAGSYEQYF
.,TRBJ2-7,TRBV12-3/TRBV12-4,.,TGTGCCAGCAGTTTACGGGAGCGCTCCTACGAGCAGTACTTC,CASSLRERSYEQYF
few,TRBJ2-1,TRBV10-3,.,TGTGCCATCAGTGCAGGGGCCGGCTACAATGAGCAGTTCTTC,CAISAGAGYNEQFF
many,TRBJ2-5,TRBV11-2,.,TGTGCCAGCAGCTTAGTGAGTGACGAGACCCAGTACTTC,CASSLVSDETQYF
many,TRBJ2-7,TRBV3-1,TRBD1,TGTGCCAGCAGCGAGACGGGACAGCACAACTACGAGCAGTACTTC,CASSETGQHNYEQYF
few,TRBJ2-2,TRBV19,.,TGTGCCAGTAGTAGAGGGGAGCTGTTTTTT,CASSRGELFF
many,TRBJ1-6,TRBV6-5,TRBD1,TGTGCCAGCAGTTACCTAGAACCGGGACAGTATAATTCACCCCTCCACTTT,CASSYLEPGQYNSPLHF
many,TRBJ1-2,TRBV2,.,TGTGCCAGCACCTCCCTCCAGGGAGCCACTGATGGCTACACCTTC,CASTSLQGATDGYTF
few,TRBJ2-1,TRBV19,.,TGTGCCAGTAGTCCCGGGCGAGTGCGATGGCAGTTCTTC,CASSPGRVRWQFF
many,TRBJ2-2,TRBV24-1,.,TGTGCCACCAGTGATTTGCAAGGCAGGGTAACCGCGAACACCGGGGAGCTGTTTTTT,CATSDLQGRVTANTGELFF
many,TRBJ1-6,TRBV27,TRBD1,TGTGCCAGCAGTTATCAGGGACAGGGAACGAATTCACCCCTCCACTTT,CASSYQGQGTNSPLHF
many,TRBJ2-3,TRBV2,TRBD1,TGTGCCAGCGCGGGACAGGGTCTATCAGATACGCAGTATTTT,CASAGQGLSDTQYF
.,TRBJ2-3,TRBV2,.,TGTGCCAGCAGTTACCCGGACAGGCTGGGAGGCGCAGATACGCAGTATTTT,CASSYPDRLGGADTQYF
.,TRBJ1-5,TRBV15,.,TGTGCCACCAGCAGAGACGGAGGGAGCAATCAGCCCCAGCATTTT,CATSRDGGSNQPQHF